The 12 T cell receptor beta chains below were found in one sample sequenced in a study of response to subunit inactivated influenza vaccine. TCRdb re-derived calls from the RT-PCR reads in MiXCR, one entry per CDR3 protein. The table shows over 150,000 distinct CDR3 sequences, with approximately 10% occurring only once. Sequenced here: non-naive T cells sorted from PBMCs, sampled more than 35 days after vaccination. Receptors originate from a man aged 50-60 years who received an inactivated influenza vaccine.

This clonotype was counted ten times or more. The chain couples TRBV18 to TRBJ2-3, with TRBD1 identical over 8 bases. The CDR3 runs to 14 residues. The J segment lost 10 bases and the V segment lost 6 bases, leaving 12 bases of the junction unmatched. In germline, CDR1 is KGHSH, CDR2 LQKENI. CDR3 sequence: CASSPGTGLVPQYF. CDR3 sequence (DNA): TGTGCCAGCTCTCCCGGGACAGGCCTTGTCCCGCAGTATTTT.

The chain employs TRBV3-1 and TRBJ1-6; D ambiguous. Germline V gene lookup returns CDR1 LGHDT and CDR2 YNNKEL (reference sequence). CDR3 length: 14 residues. V was cut by 2 bases and J by 9 bases, with 11 bases left in between. The CDR3 region is CASSQTRSGSPLHF. DNA for the CDR3: TGTGCCAGCAGCCAAACAAGGTCGGGTTCACCCCTCCACTTT. Variable domain in full (rest from reference TRBV3-1 and TRBJ1-6): DTAVSQTPKYLVTQMGNDKSIKCEQNLGHDTMYWYKQDSKKFLKIMFSYNNKELIINETVPNRFSPKSPDKAHLNLHINSLELGDSAVYFCASSQTRSGSPLHFGNGTRLTVT.

The V and J genes are TRBV2 and TRBJ2-1; D is possibly TRBD1 (5 bases). V shed 4 bases and J shed 5 bases, with 12 bases lying between them. CDR1 SNHLY and CDR2 FYNNEI come from the germline V gene. The CDR3 is 14 amino acids. CDR3 in DNA: TGTGCCAGCAGTGTGAGCAGGGTCGACAATGAGCAGTTCTTC. Translating it yields CASSVSRVDNEQFF.

This rearrangement joins TRBV20-1 to TRBJ2-1; 14 bases line up with TRBD2. V was pared by 1 base and J by 6 bases, with 5 bases of the junction left unmatched. CDR3 size: 16 residues. Germline values: CDR1 DFQATT, CDR2 SNEGSKA (reference sequence). CDR3 sequence (DNA): TGCAGTGCTAGAGTGGGGACTAGCGGGGGACGCAATGAGCAGTTCTTC. Amino acid sequence: CSARVGTSGGRNEQFF.

The sample holds many counts of this clonotype. The chain recombines TRBV12-3 or TRBV12-4 with TRBJ2-5, with D possibly being TRBD2 (6 bases). The CDR3 contains 15 residues. V was shortened by 2 bases and J by 1 base, with 11 bases between the two germline ends. The CDR3 DNA reads as TGTGCCAGCAGTTTATTCGGGGGACTCCAAGAGACCCAGTACTTC. Amino acid sequence: CASSLFGGLQETQYF.

This clonotype was recorded at least ten times. The CDR3 is CASSSSQGYEQYF. The CDR3 DNA sequence: TGTGCCAGCAGTTCCTCACAGGGGTACGAGCAGTACTTC. This chain joins TRBV27 and TRBJ2-7, with 7 bases that match TRBD1. Germline V gene data show CDR1 as MNHEY and CDR2 as SMNVEV (reference sequence). V lost 4 bases, J lost 4 bases, and 4 bases stayed unmatched. This CDR3 contains 13 residues.

This clonotype was observed many times. This chain joins TRBV5-1 and TRBJ2-3; D call uncertain. Trimming shortened V by 7 bases and J by 0 bases, and 12 bases separated the two germline ends. Germline values: CDR1 SGHRS, CDR2 YFSETQ. The CDR3 covers 14 residues. CDR3 region: CASRRLRSTDTQYF. CDR3 in DNA: TGCGCCAGCCGGCGCCTTCGAAGCACAGATACGCAGTATTTT. The entire variable domain, with the rest obtained from reference TRBV5-1 and TRBJ2-3, is as follows: KAGVTQTPRYLIKTRGQQVTLSCSPISGHRSVSWYQQTPGQGLQFLFEYFSETQRNKGNFPGRFSGRQFSNSRSEMNVSTLELGDSALYLCASRRLRSTDTQYFGPGTRLTVL.

This clonotype was counted between two and nine times. This sequence joins TRBV7-2 and TRBJ2-2; D assignment may be TRBD1 or TRBD2 (6 bases each). V lost 4 bases and J lost 7, with 16 bases in between. The CDR3 loop spans 15 amino acids. Germline CDR1 SGHTA, CDR2 FQGNSA. CDR3 DNA sequence: TGTGCCAGCAGCTCTATCCGGGGGCGGGGCGGGGAGCTGTTTTTT. It encodes CASSSIRGRGGELFF.

This clonotype was seen only a few times. V is TRBV7-2 and J is TRBJ2-1, with TRBD2 identical over 13 bases. CDR3 length: 14 residues. V shed 5 bases and J 10 bases; nucleotides not matched to a gene: 5. CDR1 SGHTA and CDR2 FQGNSA come from the germline V gene. The CDR3 spells CASSKPGLAGEQFF. The DNA for the CDR3 is TGTGCCAGCAGCAAACCGGGACTAGCGGGGGAGCAGTTCTTC. Complete variable domain (other parts from reference TRBV7-2 and TRBJ2-1): GAGVSQSPSNKVTEKGKDVELRCDPISGHTALYWYRQSLGQGLEFLIYFQGNSAPDKSGLPSDRFSAERTGGSVSTLTIQRTQQEDSAVYLCASSKPGLAGEQFFGPGTRLTVL.

Only a few counts were recorded for this clonotype. This chain uses TRBV4-1 with TRBJ2-1; 7 bases line up with TRBD1. The CDR3 extends over 15 amino acids. V shed 4 bases and J 4 bases; nucleotides not matched to a gene: 7. The germline V gene has CDR1 MGHRA and CDR2 YSYEKL. As DNA, the CDR3 is TGCGCCAGCAGCCTGAGGGGACAGAATTACAATGAGCAGTTCTTC. Translation gives CASSLRGQNYNEQFF.

This clonotype was counted a few times. The genes are TRBV28 and TRBJ2-7, with D perhaps matching TRBD2 (6 bases). Trimming took 3 bases from V and 2 from J, leaving 26 bases between them. CDR1 is MDHEN and CDR2 is SYDVKM in the germline V gene. The CDR3 covers 19 residues. The CDR3 spells CASSFAHLGLGRRTYEQYF. DNA for the CDR3: TGTGCCAGCAGTTTTGCCCACCTGGGACTCGGACGAAGAACCTACGAGCAGTACTTC.

In this sample, this clonotype turned up many times. The chain combines TRBV6-2 or TRBV6-3 with TRBJ2-4; a weak D match, TRBD2 (5 bases). CDR1 is MNHEY and CDR2 is SVGEGT in the germline V gene. V dropped 2 bases and J dropped 5 bases, with 13 bases sitting between them. This CDR3 has 15 amino acids. The CDR3: CASSYRSGPQNIQYF. CDR3 nucleotides: TGTGCCAGCAGTTACCGCAGCGGCCCCCAAAACATTCAGTACTTC.